The rows below give T cell receptor beta chains drawn from one sample of a study of CD8 T cells in ankylosing spondylitis. TCRdb reprocessed the 5' RACE reads via MiXCR and lists one record per CDR3 protein. The sample lists 200,000 to 250,000 distinct CDR3 sequences; 7.3% were seen once. The sequenced sample was blood, either unsorted or a sorted T cell fraction (not recorded which). All receptors derive from a male donor with ankylosing spondylitis. Each CDR3 is given with its conserved first and last residue. Each record gives: D gene, V gene, J gene, clone size, CDR3 protein, CDR3 DNA. The D gene is left open where the match is weak. Size is stated for part of the rows, as once, few or many counts, or as a class when the clone is expanded.

NA	TRBV11-2	TRBJ2-7	many	CASSLGILGYEQYF	TGTGCCAGCAGCTTAGGGATTCTCGGATACGAGCAGTACTTC
TRBD1	TRBV6-5	TRBJ2-2	many	CASSFQTGVGNTGELFF	TGTGCCAGCAGTTTTCAGACAGGGGTCGGGAACACCGGGGAGCTGTTTTTT
NA	TRBV7-9	TRBJ2-1	many	CASSWLRNEQFF	TGTGCCAGCAGCTGGCTAAGGAATGAGCAGTTCTTC
NA	TRBV7-9	TRBJ2-4	many	CASSSRGFDIQYF	TGTGCCAGCAGCAGCAGGGGTTTTGACATTCAGTACTTC
TRBD2	TRBV27	TRBJ2-1	NA	CASAPGLADGYNEQFF	TGTGCCAGCGCTCCGGGACTAGCGGACGGTTACAATGAGCAGTTCTTC
TRBD1	TRBV7-9	TRBJ2-6	NA	CASGTGTGTIVLTF	TGTGCCAGCGGCACCGGGACAGGGACTATAGTCCTGACTTTC
NA	TRBV5-1	TRBJ1-1	many	CASSSGRWVKDTEAFF	TGCGCCAGCAGCTCGGGTCGATGGGTTAAAGACACTGAAGCTTTCTTT
NA	TRBV29-1	TRBJ1-5	many	CSVHIGHQPQHF	TGCAGCGTCCACATTGGACATCAGCCCCAGCATTTT
NA	TRBV19	TRBJ1-5	NA	CASSGQGTFSQPQHF	TGTGCCAGTAGTGGCCAAGGGACATTCAGTCAGCCCCAGCATTTT
TRBD2	TRBV28	TRBJ2-1	few	CASSFSQGGLAGVSYNEQFF	TGTGCCAGCAGTTTTTCACAGGGGGGACTAGCGGGAGTCTCCTACAATGAGCAGTTCTTC
TRBD2	TRBV15	TRBJ2-5	few	CATSRGGTSGVQETQYF	TGTGCCACCAGCAGAGGGGGGACTAGCGGGGTCCAAGAGACCCAGTACTTC
TRBD2	TRBV30	TRBJ2-7	few	CAWSKGSGGADEQYF	TGTGCCTGGAGTAAAGGTAGCGGGGGGGCTGACGAGCAGTACTTC
TRBD1	TRBV6-6	TRBJ1-6	NA	CASSYSDRAVGSPLHF	TGTGCCAGCAGTTACTCGGACAGGGCAGTGGGATCACCCCTCCACTTT
NA	TRBV6-5	TRBJ2-2	NA	CASSYSIRGGETGELFF	TGTGCCAGCAGTTACTCGATTCGAGGGGGGGAAACCGGGGAGCTGTTTTTT
NA	TRBV6-1	TRBJ2-7	few	CASSPGGGESYEQYF	TGTGCCAGCAGCCCAGGGGGGGGGGAATCCTACGAGCAGTACTTC
NA	TRBV7-9	TRBJ1-5	many	CASSLDTQPQHF	TGTGCCAGCAGCTTAGATACTCAGCCCCAGCATTTT
TRBD1	TRBV7-9	TRBJ2-1	many	CASSIQGALSNEQFF	TGTGCCAGCAGCATACAGGGGGCCCTTTCCAATGAGCAGTTCTTC
NA	TRBV5-6	TRBJ2-2	once	CASSPSTSSGELFF	TGTGCCAGCAGCCCTTCTACTAGCTCCGGGGAGCTGTTTTTT
NA	TRBV18	TRBJ1-5	NA	CASSESRNSNQPQHF	TGTGCCAGCTCAGAGAGCAGAAATAGCAATCAGCCCCAGCATTTT
TRBD1	TRBV28	TRBJ1-1	many	CASSQRQGSLNTEAFF	TGTGCCAGCAGTCAACGACAGGGGAGCTTGAACACTGAAGCTTTCTTT
NA	TRBV29-1	TRBJ2-7	many	CSVEGDYEQYF	TGCAGCGTTGAAGGTGACTACGAGCAGTACTTC
NA	TRBV7-2	TRBJ1-2	many	CASSLSGRVHYGYTF	TGTGCCAGCAGCTTATCTGGCAGGGTACACTATGGCTACACCTTC
NA	TRBV28	TRBJ2-7	few	CASSSLSSYEQYF	TGTGCCAGCAGCTCCCTTAGCTCCTACGAGCAGTACTTC
NA	TRBV7-9	TRBJ1-5	many	CASSLAETGTEQPQHF	TGTGCCAGCAGCTTAGCTGAGACAGGAACTGAACAGCCCCAGCATTTT
NA	TRBV14	TRBJ2-7	many	CASSQLTGPPYEQYF	TGTGCCAGCAGCCAACTAACGGGGCCCCCCTACGAGCAGTACTTC
NA	TRBV7-8	TRBJ2-3	many	CASSVHGEGQYF	TGTGCCAGCAGCGTACATGGGGAAGGCCAGTATTTT
NA	TRBV12-3/TRBV12-4	TRBJ1-6	few	CASTRGGNSPLHF	TGTGCCAGCACCCGGGGCGGGAATTCACCCCTCCACTTT
NA	TRBV7-9	TRBJ2-7	many	CASSLSQGMDEQYF	TGTGCCAGCAGCTTAAGTCAGGGAATGGACGAGCAGTACTTC
TRBD1	TRBV24-1	TRBJ1-5	many	CATSDSGPGQGGKSQPQHF	TGTGCCACCAGTGATTCCGGTCCGGGACAGGGAGGTAAAAGTCAGCCCCAGCATTTT
NA	TRBV6-1	TRBJ2-1	many	CASSQQVGASPYNEQFF	TGTGCCAGCAGCCAACAGGTGGGGGCGAGCCCCTACAATGAGCAGTTCTTC
TRBD1	TRBV29-1	TRBJ2-7	many	CSVYFGTGNEQYF	TGCAGCGTTTATTTCGGGACAGGGAACGAGCAGTACTTC
NA	TRBV24-1	TRBJ2-5	NA	CATSDPPSETQYF	TGTGCCACCAGTGATCCCCCGTCAGAGACCCAGTACTTC
TRBD1	TRBV24-1	TRBJ2-7	few	CATSQTGGRGEQYF	TGTGCCACCAGCCAAACAGGGGGCAGGGGTGAGCAGTACTTC
TRBD2	TRBV20-1	TRBJ2-1	many	CSATPGLVGNEQFF	TGCAGTGCAACCCCGGGACTAGTTGGCAATGAGCAGTTCTTC
NA	TRBV2	TRBJ1-1	many	CASPRMGDTEAFF	TGTGCCAGCCCCAGAATGGGTGACACTGAAGCTTTCTTT
NA	TRBV5-6	TRBJ2-1	many	CASSPLGRGDYNEQFF	TGTGCCAGCAGCCCCCTCGGCAGGGGGGACTACAATGAGCAGTTCTTC
TRBD2	TRBV7-2	TRBJ2-3	many	CASSLSLAGGLTDTQYF	TGTGCCAGCAGCTTAAGTCTAGCGGGGGGGCTGACAGATACGCAGTATTTT
TRBD1	TRBV24-1	TRBJ2-2	NA	CATSDRGISGELFF	TGTGCCACCAGTGACAGGGGGATTTCCGGGGAGCTGTTTTTT
NA	TRBV4-3	TRBJ1-2	many	CASSQGGKKAGYTF	TGCGCCAGCAGCCAAGGTGGAAAAAAGGCAGGCTACACCTTC
NA	TRBV11-2	TRBJ1-1	many	CASSLVGGATEAFF	TGTGCCAGCAGCTTAGTCGGGGGGGCTACTGAAGCTTTCTTT
NA	TRBV28	TRBJ1-1	many	CASSLSPVGTEAFF	TGTGCCAGCAGTTTATCCCCCGTGGGGACTGAAGCTTTCTTT